The present entry profiles one T cell receptor (beta chain) with its context. The antigen is unknown. Other DNA sequences from this sample encode an identical CDR3 as well. This CDR3 is built from 14 residues. Trimming cost V 2 bases and J 2 bases, with 9 bases left between them. Germline values: CDR1 MNHEY, CDR2 SMNVEV (reference sequence). This entry is derived from a study of cytomegalovirus exposure and HLA in healthy donors. Across the whole study: The early release's HLA-typed donors yielded 80 million to 95 million unique TCRs. The study's findings and limits: Highly shared sequence variants in one cluster were likely a sequencing artifact.

13 Jbeta primers and 60 Vbeta primers were used for the PCR. Repertoires were generated with immunoSEQ multiplex PCR, while TCRdb's copy carries only in-frame clones and drops some. The data show fewer than 250,000 clones, about 75% seen once. The chain has TRBV27 and TRBJ1-2, with TRBD1 as a possible D gene (5 bases). The sequencing sample was made of PBMCs. This receptor was taken from a male donor in good health and CMV-seronegative. This CDR3 is CASSLQGGNYGYTF. DNA of the CDR3: TGTGCCAGCAGTTTACAGGGCGGAAACTATGGCTACACCTTC.